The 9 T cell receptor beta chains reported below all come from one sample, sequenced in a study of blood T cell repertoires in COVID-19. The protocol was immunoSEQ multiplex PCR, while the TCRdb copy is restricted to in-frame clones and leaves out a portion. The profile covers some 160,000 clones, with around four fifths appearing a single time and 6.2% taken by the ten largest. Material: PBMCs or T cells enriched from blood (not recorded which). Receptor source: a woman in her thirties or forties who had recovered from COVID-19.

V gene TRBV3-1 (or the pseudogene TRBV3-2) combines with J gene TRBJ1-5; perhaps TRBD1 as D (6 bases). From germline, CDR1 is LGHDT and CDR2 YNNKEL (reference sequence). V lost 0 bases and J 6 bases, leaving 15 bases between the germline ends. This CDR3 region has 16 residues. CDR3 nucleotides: TGTGCCAGCAGCCAAGACGCGACGGGGGGCGGTCAGCCCCAGCATTTT. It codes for CASSQDATGGGQPQHF.

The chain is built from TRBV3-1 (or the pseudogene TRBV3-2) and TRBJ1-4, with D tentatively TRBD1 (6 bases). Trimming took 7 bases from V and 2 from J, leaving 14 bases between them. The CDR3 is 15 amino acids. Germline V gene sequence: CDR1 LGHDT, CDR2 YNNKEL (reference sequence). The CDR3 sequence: CASNSVGATNEKLFF. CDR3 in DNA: TGTGCCAGCAACTCAGTGGGGGCGACTAATGAAAAACTGTTTTTT.

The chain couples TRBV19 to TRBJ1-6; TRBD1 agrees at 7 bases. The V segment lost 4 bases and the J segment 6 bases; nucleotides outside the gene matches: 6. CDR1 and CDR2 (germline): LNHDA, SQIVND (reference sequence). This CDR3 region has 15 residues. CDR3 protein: CASSRTGLPNSPLHF. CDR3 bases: TGTGCCAGTAGTAGGACAGGCCTCCCTAATTCACCCCTCCACTTT.

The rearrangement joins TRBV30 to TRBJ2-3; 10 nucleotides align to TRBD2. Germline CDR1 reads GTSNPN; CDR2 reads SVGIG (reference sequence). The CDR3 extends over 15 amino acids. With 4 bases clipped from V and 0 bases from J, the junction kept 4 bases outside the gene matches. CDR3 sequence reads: CAWTSGGLSTDTQYF. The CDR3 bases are TGTGCCTGGACTAGCGGGGGCCTTAGCACAGATACGCAGTATTTT.

CDR3 DNA: TGTGCCAGTAGTATAGGTGGAGCCTCTGGGGCCAACGTCCTGACTTTC. Residues: CASSIGGASGANVLTF. J is TRBJ2-6 and V is TRBV19; no firm D call. The V gene's germline CDR1 is LNHDA and CDR2 SQIVND (reference sequence). The CDR3 is made up of 16 amino acids. V was shortened by 1 base and J by 0 bases, with 7 bases between the two germline ends.

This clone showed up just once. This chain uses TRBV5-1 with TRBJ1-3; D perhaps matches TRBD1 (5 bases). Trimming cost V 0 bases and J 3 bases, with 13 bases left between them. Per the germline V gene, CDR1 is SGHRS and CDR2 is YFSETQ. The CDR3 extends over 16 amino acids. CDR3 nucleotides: TGCGCCAGCAGCTTGGAACAGGCCAGTTTTGGAAACACCATATATTTT. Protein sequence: CASSLEQASFGNTIYF.

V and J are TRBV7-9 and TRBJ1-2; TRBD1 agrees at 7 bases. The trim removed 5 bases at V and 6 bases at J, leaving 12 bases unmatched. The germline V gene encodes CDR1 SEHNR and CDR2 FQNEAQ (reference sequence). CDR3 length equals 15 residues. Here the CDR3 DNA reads TGTGCCAGCAGCACAAAACAGGGGTTCAAGGATGGCTACACCTTC. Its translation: CASSTKQGFKDGYTF. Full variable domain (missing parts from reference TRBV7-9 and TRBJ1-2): DTGVSQNPRHKITKRGQNVTFRCDPISEHNRLYWYRQTLGQGPEFLTYFQNEAQLEKSRLLSDRFSAERPKGSFSTLEIQRTEQGDSAMYLCASSTKQGFKDGYTFGSGTRLTVV.

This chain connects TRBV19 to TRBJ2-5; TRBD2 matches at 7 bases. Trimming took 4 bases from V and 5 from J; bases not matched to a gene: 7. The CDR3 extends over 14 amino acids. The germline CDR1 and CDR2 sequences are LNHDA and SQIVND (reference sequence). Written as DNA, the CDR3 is TGTGCCAGTAGTACGACCTCCGGGAGGGAGACCCAGTACTTC. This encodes CASSTTSGRETQYF.

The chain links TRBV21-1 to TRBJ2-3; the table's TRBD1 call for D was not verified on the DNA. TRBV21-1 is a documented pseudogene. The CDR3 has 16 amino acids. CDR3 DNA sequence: TGTGCCAGCAGCAGCCGCAGGGGTCCAAGCACAGATACGCAGTATTTT. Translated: CASSSRRGPSTDTQYF.